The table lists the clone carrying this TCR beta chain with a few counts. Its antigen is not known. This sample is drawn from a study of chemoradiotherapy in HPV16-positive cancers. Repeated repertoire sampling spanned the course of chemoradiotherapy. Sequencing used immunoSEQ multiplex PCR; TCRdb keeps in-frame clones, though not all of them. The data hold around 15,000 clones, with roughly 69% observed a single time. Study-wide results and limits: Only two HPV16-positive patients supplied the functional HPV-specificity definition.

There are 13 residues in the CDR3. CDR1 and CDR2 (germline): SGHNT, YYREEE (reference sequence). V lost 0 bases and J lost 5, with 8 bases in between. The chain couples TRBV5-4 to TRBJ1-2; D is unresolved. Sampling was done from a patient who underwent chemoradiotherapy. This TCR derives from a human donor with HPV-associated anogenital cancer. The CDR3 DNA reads TGTGCCAGCAGCTTGGACCGGGAGTATGGCTACACCTTC. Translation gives CASSLDREYGYTF.